This TCR beta chain was found in a study of cytomegalovirus exposure and HLA in healthy donors. A multiplex PCR was run with 60 Vbeta primers and 13 Jbeta primers. TCRdb's table, derived via immunoSEQ multiplex PCR, lists solely in-frame clones and lacks some. The sample has fewer than 200,000 clones, around three quarters seen once. Concerning this clone: Its antigen is undetermined.

Findings and limits, study-wide: A later analysis reported that several of the most significant clusters appeared to be linked to common viral pathogens, among them Epstein-Barr virus. In vitro checks showed that three CMV-associated chains really do target CMV antigens. One variant, a missense change in DCLRE1C, was linked in a later analysis to TCR beta V- and J-gene trimming. Other equally common chains were less clonally expanded than HLA-associated TCR beta chains, a later analysis showed.

The sequenced material came from PBMCs. The receptor's source is a man aged 35-49 years in good health and CMV-seronegative.

CDR3 DNA sequence: TGTGCCAGCAGCCTCCCGCGAGGTACGCAGTATTTT. Amino acids: CASSLPRGTQYF. The chain uses TRBV7-2 and TRBJ2-3; D not certain. Germline lookup yields CDR1 SGHTA and CDR2 FQGNSA. CDR3 length: 12 residues. V lost 5 bases and J lost 8, with 11 bases in between.